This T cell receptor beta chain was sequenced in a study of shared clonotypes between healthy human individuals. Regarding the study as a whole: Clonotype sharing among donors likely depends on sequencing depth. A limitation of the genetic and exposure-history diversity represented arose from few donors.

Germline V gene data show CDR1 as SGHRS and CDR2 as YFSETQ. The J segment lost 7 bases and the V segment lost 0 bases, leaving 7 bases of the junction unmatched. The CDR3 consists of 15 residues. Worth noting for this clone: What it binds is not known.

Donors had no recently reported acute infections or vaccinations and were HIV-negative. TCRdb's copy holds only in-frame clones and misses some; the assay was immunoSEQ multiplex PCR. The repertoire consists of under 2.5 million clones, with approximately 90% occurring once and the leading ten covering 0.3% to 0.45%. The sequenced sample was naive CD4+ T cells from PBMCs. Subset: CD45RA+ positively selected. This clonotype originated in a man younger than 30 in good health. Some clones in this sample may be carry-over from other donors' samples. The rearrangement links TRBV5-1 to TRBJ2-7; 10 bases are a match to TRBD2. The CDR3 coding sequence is TGCGCCAGCAGCTTGGGGGGACTAGCGTTAGGAGAGCAGTACTTC. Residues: CASSLGGLALGEQYF. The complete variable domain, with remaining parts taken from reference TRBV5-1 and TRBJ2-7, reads KAGVTQTPRYLIKTRGQQVTLSCSPISGHRSVSWYQQTPGQGLQFLFEYFSETQRNKGNFPGRFSGRQFSNSRSEMNVSTLELGDSALYLCASSLGGLALGEQYFGPGTRLTVT.